Included here is one T cell receptor beta chain sequence, with context. Antigen: not known. This entry is derived from a study of cytomegalovirus exposure and HLA in healthy donors. Regarding the study as a whole: Rare sequences made up most TCRs, while some public TCRs were found in many donors.

Data came from immunoSEQ multiplex PCR; TCRdb stores just in-frame clones and leaves some out. The sample shows about 330,000 clones, 80% to 90% of them seen only once. Germline V gene data show CDR1 as SGHTA and CDR2 as FQGTGA. CDR3 length: 13 residues. Trimming pared 1 base from V and 8 bases from J, leaving 11 bases between. The donors formed part of the roughly 120-subject validation cohort, distinct from the roughly 700-subject first cohort. The gene calls are TRBV7-3 and TRBJ1-2; D is unresolved. Sequencing input: PBMCs. The source is a woman younger than 35 in good health and CMV-seronegative. The CDR3 sequence: CASSLSPQSGYTF. The CDR3 coding sequence is TGTGCCAGCAGCTTAAGTCCCCAGTCGGGCTACACCTTC.